The following is a T cell receptor (beta chain) sequence with its context. What it binds is not known. These data are taken from a study of T cell responses to AZD1222 COVID-19 vaccine. Sequencing used immunoSEQ multiplex PCR; TCRdb keeps in-frame clones, though not all of them. This table holds approximately 150,000 clones, 89% found once. Study-wide results and limits: Increased Spike-specific TCR breadth and depth were observed after two AZD1222 doses.

Trimming removed 4 bases from V and 4 bases from J, with 17 bases in between. This CDR3 is 15 amino acids long. From germline, CDR1 is LGHNA and CDR2 YSLEER. The sample here was peripheral blood, taken on day 0 of AZD1222 vaccination. The receptor comes from an adult in good health. This rearrangement joins TRBV4-3 to TRBJ2-7; a weak D match, TRBD2 (6 bases). The CDR3 DNA follows: TGCGCCAGCAGCCCACGACTAGTGGGAATGTACGAGCAGTACTTC. Translation: CASSPRLVGMYEQYF.